This T cell receptor (beta chain) was sequenced in a study of T-cell reconstitution after alpha-beta-depleted transplantation in children. The TCRbeta library was prepared with unique molecular identifiers. In TCRdb, the PCR reads were re-called with MiXCR into one record per CDR3 protein. Of some 200,000 distinct CDR3 sequences listed, 6.5% to 7.5% were seen once; the top ten hold over 2.5%. This clonotype was seen at least ten times. Germline assignment: CDR1 SQVTM and CDR2 ANQGSEA. The V and J ends lost 6 bases and 5 bases respectively, with 19 bases between them. This CDR3 comprises 14 residues. The input for sequencing was PBMCs from the stem cell graft donor, taken from the stem cell graft. The chain joins TRBV29-1 to TRBJ2-5; no reliable D call. The origin of this receptor is a human donor who donated a stem cell graft to a child with Wiskott-Aldrich syndrome. CDR3: CSVNTDALGETQYF. CDR3 sequence (DNA): TGCAGCGTAAATACGGACGCCCTGGGGGAGACCCAGTACTTC.